One and the same sample provided the 9 T cell receptor beta chains below, sequenced in a study of OX40 agonist ivuxolimab in advanced cancers. Clones were read by immunoSEQ multiplex PCR, and TCRdb kept only the in-frame ones, dropping some. The repertoire includes 45,000 to 55,000 clones, roughly 80% of them detected once, and about 1.1% sits in the top ten. The sample here was CD4+ or CD8+ T cells sorted from blood, taken in a trial of the OX40 agonist ivuxolimab. Receptor source: an adult with an advanced solid tumor such as melanoma, head and neck, liver or kidney cancer.

The chain employs TRBV4-3 and TRBJ2-7; no reliable D call. Germline CDR1 reads LGHNA; CDR2 reads YSLEER. The CDR3 extends over 15 amino acids. V was shortened by 1 base and J by 2 bases, with 12 bases between the two germline ends. DNA for the CDR3: TGCGCCAGCAGCCAAGTTTTGGAGCAACCCTACGAGCAGTACTTC. It encodes CASSQVLEQPYEQYF.

The rearrangement uses TRBV9 and TRBJ1-1; no definite D call. The CDR3 contains 13 residues. Per germline, CDR1 SGDLS and CDR2 YYNGEE. V was clipped by 5 bases and J by 1 base, with 9 bases between them. CDR3 bases: TGTGCCAGCAGGGAGAAGTGGAACACTGAAGCTTTCTTT. Translated, it gives CASREKWNTEAFF.

The chain combines TRBV5-6 with TRBJ2-6, with no clear D. Germline V gene lookup returns CDR1 SGHDT and CDR2 YYEEEE. Trimming removed 5 bases at V and 0 bases at J, with 12 bases between. The CDR3 runs to 16 residues. CDR3 protein: CASSTVRTSGANVLTF. The CDR3 nucleotides are TGTGCCAGCAGTACAGTTCGAACCTCTGGGGCCAACGTCCTGACTTTC.

This clone was counted only a few times. This chain uses TRBV5-6 with TRBJ2-7; 8 bases are shared with TRBD1. The CDR3 totals 12 residues. Germline V gives CDR1 SGHDT, CDR2 YYEEEE. V lost 4 bases and J lost 10; bases outside the gene matches: 7. The CDR3 nucleotides are TGTGCCAGCAGCCCAACTGGACAGGGCCAGTACTTC. It codes for CASSPTGQGQYF.

The chain has TRBV7-2 and TRBJ2-3; D remains ambiguous. The germline gives CDR1 SGHTA, CDR2 FQGNSA. The CDR3 has 11 residues. Trimming stripped 4 bases from V and 7 bases from J, with 6 bases between. The CDR3 is CASSSRYTQYF. CDR3 DNA: TGTGCCAGCAGCTCGCGGTATACGCAGTATTTT.

V gene TRBV19 combines with J gene TRBJ2-7; tentative D call: TRBD1 (6 bases). Germline V gene lookup returns CDR1 LNHDA and CDR2 SQIVND (reference sequence). The CDR3 covers 15 residues. With 4 bases removed from V and 1 base from J, the gap between germline ends came to 14 bases. This CDR3 reads CASSSTLGQSYEQYF. DNA of the CDR3: TGTGCCAGTAGTAGCACTCTTGGACAGTCCTACGAGCAGTACTTC.

V usage is TRBV10-3 and J usage is TRBJ2-2, with TRBD2 matching over 7 bases. The CDR3 length is 12 residues. With V trimmed by 8 bases and J by 5 bases, 2 bases remained unmatched. Looked up from germline, CDR1 is ENHRY and CDR2 is SYGVKD. The CDR3 region has the DNA TGTGCCATCGGGAGGGAAACCGGGGAGCTGTTTTTT. Translation: CAIGRETGELFF.

There are a few counts of this clone. The genes are TRBV27 and TRBJ1-5; 9 bases agree with TRBD1. The CDR3 totals 14 residues. The V gene end was trimmed by 6 bases and the J gene end by 6 bases; junction bases not matched to a gene: 6. CDR1 MNHEY and CDR2 SMNVEV come from the germline V gene (reference sequence). The CDR3 loop is CASRGTGGGQPQHF. As DNA, the CDR3 is TGTGCCAGCAGGGGAACAGGGGGCGGTCAGCCCCAGCATTTT.

The chain employs TRBV4-3 and TRBJ1-2; D is unresolved. V was cut by 1 base and J by 0 bases, with 6 bases left in between. Germline lookup yields CDR1 LGHNA and CDR2 YSLEER. This CDR3 has 14 amino acids. The CDR3: CASSQVGSNYGYTF. Written as DNA, the CDR3 is TGCGCCAGCAGCCAAGTGGGATCTAACTATGGCTACACCTTC.